Listed below are T cell receptor beta chains from one sample, sequenced in a study of blood T cell repertoires in COVID-19. This table comes from immunoSEQ multiplex PCR, and its TCRdb copy is limited to in-frame clones, with some not included. The data contain 150,000 to 200,000 clones, about 83% of them singletons. Sequenced material: peripheral blood. The receptors derive from a woman in her 70s with COVID-19, enrolled during active disease. CDR3s include the opening cysteine and the closing phenylalanine or tryptophan. A D gene is named only where the DNA matches it firmly. A clone size is listed for some rows: how often the clone was seen (once, few, many), or a class if it is expanded.

TRBV5-1	TRBJ2-2	TRBD2	NA	CASKTGTSGAGELFF	TGCGCCAGCAAAACCGGGACTAGCGGTGCAGGGGAGCTGTTTTTT
TRBV6-5	TRBJ2-1	TRBD2	NA	CASNRGGLGNEQFF	TGTGCCAGCAACCGGGGGGGGCTGGGAAATGAGCAGTTCTTC
TRBV10-3	TRBJ2-3	TRBD2	NA	CAISGTSGFGDTQYF	TGTGCCATCAGCGGGACTAGCGGGTTTGGGGATACGCAGTATTTT
TRBV7-9	TRBJ2-7	NA	NA	CASSSQGSEQYF	TGTGCCAGCAGCTCCCAGGGCTCCGAGCAGTACTTC
TRBV19	TRBJ1-3	TRBD1	NA	CASSRSQGEDSGNTIYF	TGTGCCAGTAGCAGATCACAGGGGGAGGACTCTGGAAACACCATATATTTT
TRBV19	TRBJ1-1	NA	NA	CASSWREERQRNTEAFF	TGTGCCAGTAGTTGGCGCGAAGAGAGACAGCGGAACACTGAAGCTTTCTTT
TRBV5-8	TRBJ2-7	TRBD2	NA	CASSLSTSENYEQYF	TGTGCCAGCAGCTTGTCAACTAGCGAAAACTACGAGCAGTACTTC
TRBV12-3/TRBV12-4	TRBJ1-2	NA	NA	CASIRGSDGYTF	TGTGCCAGCATTCGGGGATCGGATGGCTACACCTTC
TRBV5-1	TRBJ2-7	TRBD2	NA	CASSLVSGRNYEQYF	TGCGCCAGCAGCCTCGTCAGCGGGAGGAACTACGAGCAGTACTTC
TRBV19	TRBJ2-1	NA	NA	CASSIQTNEQFF	TGTGCCAGTAGTATCCAGACTAATGAGCAGTTCTTC
TRBV28	TRBJ2-1	TRBD2	NA	CASSLPGLGGYNEQFF	TGTGCCAGCAGTTTACCCGGACTGGGGGGGTACAATGAGCAGTTCTTC
TRBV27	TRBJ1-4	NA	NA	CASRPTGQINEKLFF	TGTGCCAGCAGACCAACCGGACAGATTAATGAAAAACTGTTTTTT
TRBV28	TRBJ2-1	NA	NA	CASSLGGASGREQFF	TGTGCCAGCAGCCTAGGGGGGGCTTCCGGGAGGGAGCAGTTCTTC
TRBV5-1	TRBJ2-6	NA	once	CASSLQGLGANVLTF	TGCGCCAGCAGTTTACAGGGTCTAGGGGCCAACGTCCTGACTTTC
TRBV13	TRBJ2-1	TRBD2	NA	CASSLVAPGGRTYNEQFF	TGTGCCAGCAGCTTAGTGGCCCCGGGCGGGAGGACCTACAATGAGCAGTTCTTC
TRBV28	TRBJ1-5	NA	NA	CASKSGNNQPQHF	TGTGCCAGCAAGTCGGGTAACAATCAGCCCCAGCATTTT
TRBV11-3	TRBJ2-1	TRBD1	NA	CASSLAGTGITYNEQFF	TGTGCCAGCAGCTTAGCTGGGACAGGGATTACCTACAATGAGCAGTTCTTC
TRBV27	TRBJ1-6	TRBD1	NA	CASVDRGFFNSPLHF	TGTGCCAGCGTGGACAGGGGGTTTTTTAATTCACCCCTCCACTTT
TRBV19	TRBJ1-1	NA	NA	CASSPTWGGTEAFF	TGTGCCAGTAGTCCGACGTGGGGGGGCACTGAAGCTTTCTTT
TRBV11-2	TRBJ2-7	NA	NA	CASSITQGYEQYF	TGTGCCAGCAGCATAACACAGGGCTACGAGCAGTACTTC
TRBV7-2	TRBJ2-7	TRBD2	NA	CASSLASLAGEQYF	TGTGCCAGCAGCTTAGCGTCCCTAGCGGGAGAGCAGTACTTC
TRBV7-2	TRBJ1-6	NA	NA	CASSPGGSNSPLHF	TGTGCCAGCAGCCCAGGTGGGTCGAATTCACCCCTCCACTTT
TRBV20-1	TRBJ1-6	NA	NA	CSASNDTISPLHF	TGCAGTGCTAGTAATGACACGATTTCACCCCTCCACTTT
TRBV7-9	TRBJ2-5	NA	NA	CASSLGAGIQYF	TGTGCCAGCAGCTTAGGTGCGGGGATCCAGTACTTC
TRBV6-5	TRBJ1-5	TRBD1	NA	CASSYSGTANQPQHF	TGTGCCAGCAGCTATTCCGGGACAGCCAATCAGCCCCAGCATTTT
TRBV19	TRBJ1-1	NA	NA	CASSMGQGTTEAFF	TGTGCCAGTAGTATGGGGCAGGGAACGACTGAAGCTTTCTTT
TRBV28	TRBJ1-3	NA	NA	CASSTTGHVSGNTIYF	TGTGCCAGCAGTACCACGGGACATGTCTCTGGAAACACCATATATTTT
TRBV6-2/TRBV6-3	TRBJ1-5	NA	NA	CASSENLYQPQHF	TGTGCCAGCAGCGAAAACTTATATCAGCCCCAGCATTTT
TRBV12-5	TRBJ1-2	TRBD1	NA	CASGQGAGSGYTF	TGTGCTAGTGGGCAGGGGGCCGGATCTGGCTACACCTTC
TRBV3-1/TRBV3-2	TRBJ1-3	NA	NA	CASSLRTEYSGNTIYF	TGTGCCAGCAGCCTGAGGACTGAATACTCTGGAAACACCATATATTTT
TRBV30	TRBJ1-6	NA	NA	CAWGTRRRTNNSPLHF	TGTGCCTGGGGTACTAGACGGAGGACTAATAATTCACCCCTCCACTTT
TRBV30	TRBJ2-2	NA	NA	CAWKGRGTGELFF	TGTGCCTGGAAGGGCAGGGGAACCGGGGAGCTGTTTTTT
TRBV10-3	TRBJ1-5	TRBD1	few	CAISTGTGDNQPQHF	TGTGCCATCAGTACCGGGACAGGGGATAATCAGCCCCAGCATTTT
TRBV6-2/TRBV6-3	TRBJ2-1	TRBD1	few	CASSDPGQGSDEQFF	TGTGCCAGCAGCGACCCTGGACAGGGGAGCGATGAGCAGTTCTTC
TRBV19	TRBJ2-1	TRBD1	NA	CASSKGAGNSYNEQFF	TGTGCCAGTAGTAAGGGGGCAGGGAACTCCTACAATGAGCAGTTCTTC
TRBV7-7	TRBJ2-5	TRBD2	few	CASSLAGLAGGETQYF	TGTGCTAGCAGCTTAGCGGGCCTAGCGGGAGGGGAGACCCAGTACTTC
TRBV4-1	TRBJ1-2	NA	NA	CASSQDSTSGVYGYTF	TGCGCCAGCAGCCAAGATTCCACAAGCGGGGTCTATGGCTACACCTTC
TRBV28	TRBJ2-1	TRBD2	NA	CASSLRGLNSYNEQFF	TGTGCCAGCAGTTTACGGGGACTAAATTCCTACAATGAGCAGTTCTTC
TRBV5-1	TRBJ1-3	NA	once	CASNRRQISGNTIYF	TGCGCCAGCAACAGGCGGCAGATCTCTGGAAACACCATATATTTT
TRBV19	TRBJ1-4	NA	NA	CASKRVHRANEKLFF	TGTGCCAGTAAGAGGGTACATAGAGCTAATGAAAAACTGTTTTTT
TRBV9	TRBJ2-3	NA	NA	CASSVMAGFSDTQYF	TGTGCCAGCAGCGTCATGGCGGGATTTTCAGATACGCAGTATTTT
TRBV12-5	TRBJ1-4	NA	NA	CASGFTGDEKLFF	TGTGCTAGTGGTTTTACCGGGGATGAAAAACTGTTTTTT